This T cell receptor beta chain was captured in a study of OX40 agonist ivuxolimab in advanced cancers. Clones were sequenced by immunoSEQ multiplex PCR, and TCRdb holds only the in-frame ones, with some missing. The sample shows about 72,000 clones, 85% to 90% of them seen only once. For this clone: The antigen is unknown.

General study points: Partly responding patients at 0.1-3.0 mg/kg showed some of the smallest clonal expansion.

The sequence derives from an adult with an advanced solid tumor such as melanoma, head and neck, liver or kidney cancer. Sequencing used CD4+ or CD8+ T cells sorted from blood, obtained in a trial of the OX40 agonist ivuxolimab.

The CDR3 is CATNLAGLTGELFF. In nucleotides, the CDR3 is TGTGCCACCAACTTAGCGGGGCTCACCGGGGAGCTGTTTTTT. The chain uses TRBV15 and TRBJ2-2, with 8 bases identical to TRBD2. CDR1 is LNHNV, CDR2 YYDKDF, per germline (reference sequence). This CDR3 is built from 14 residues. V shed 7 bases and J 4 bases; nucleotides not matched to a gene: 5.